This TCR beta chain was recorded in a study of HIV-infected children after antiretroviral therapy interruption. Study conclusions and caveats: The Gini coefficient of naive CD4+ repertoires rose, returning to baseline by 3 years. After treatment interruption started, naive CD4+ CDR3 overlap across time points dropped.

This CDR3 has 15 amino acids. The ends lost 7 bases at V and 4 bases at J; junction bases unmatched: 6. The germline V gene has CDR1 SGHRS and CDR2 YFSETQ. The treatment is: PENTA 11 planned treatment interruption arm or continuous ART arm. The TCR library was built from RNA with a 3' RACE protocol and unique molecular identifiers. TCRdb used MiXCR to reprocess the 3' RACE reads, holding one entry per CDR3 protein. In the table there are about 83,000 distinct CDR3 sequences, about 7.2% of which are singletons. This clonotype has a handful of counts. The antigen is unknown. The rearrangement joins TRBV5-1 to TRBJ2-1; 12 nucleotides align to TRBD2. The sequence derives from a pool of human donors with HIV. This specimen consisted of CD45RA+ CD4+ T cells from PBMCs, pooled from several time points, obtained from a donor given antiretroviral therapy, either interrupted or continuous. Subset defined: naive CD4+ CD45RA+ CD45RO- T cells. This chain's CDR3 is CASRLAGESYNEQFF. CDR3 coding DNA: TGCGCCAGCCGACTAGCGGGAGAGTCGTACAATGAGCAGTTCTTC.